A single sample is the source of the 31 T cell receptor beta chains below, sequenced in a study of blood T cells in healthy people across ages. Sample-barcoded 5' priming and a J-beta primer mix drove a second PCR of roughly 6 to 12 cycles. Using its own MiXCR run on the 5' RACE reads, TCRdb lists one record per CDR3 protein. The table includes about 1.6 million distinct CDR3 sequences, approximately 32% detected once. Sequencing was done on a sample of blood. These receptors were obtained from a woman in her twenties or thirties in good health.

The CDR3 is CASSYHPDREVPYNEQFF. The CDR3 nucleotides read TGTGCCAGCAGCTACCATCCTGACAGGGAGGTCCCCTACAATGAGCAGTTCTTC. V usage is TRBV7-8 and J usage is TRBJ2-1, with D tentatively TRBD1 (7 bases). The germline V gene encodes CDR1 SGHVS and CDR2 FQNEAQ. The V gene lost 4 bases and the J gene lost 2 bases, with 21 bases spanning the gap. This CDR3 region has 18 residues.

This clonotype has a handful of counts. The chain recombines TRBV2 with TRBJ2-1; 11 nucleotides align to TRBD2. Trimming took 4 bases from V and 9 from J; bases not matched to a gene: 17. CDR1 is SNHLY, CDR2 FYNNEI, per germline. The CDR3 is 18 residues long. The CDR3 loop is CASSGGGLAAPRGVEQFF. CDR3 bases: TGTGCCAGCAGTGGGGGGGGACTAGCGGCACCCCGGGGTGTTGAGCAGTTCTTC.

This sequence joins TRBV2 and TRBJ1-5; D might be TRBD1 (6 bases). The CDR3 runs 14 residues. Germline V lookup: CDR1 SNHLY, CDR2 FYNNEI. Trimming stripped 2 bases from V and 8 bases from J, with 13 bases between. The CDR3 nucleotides are TGTGCCAGCAGTGAAACAGGGCTACTGGAGCCCCAGCATTTT. It codes for CASSETGLLEPQHF.

The rearrangement uses TRBV4-1 and TRBJ1-2; D remains unclear. The CDR3 runs 15 residues. Germline values: CDR1 MGHRA, CDR2 YSYEKL. Trimming removed 0 bases at V and 3 bases at J, with 11 bases between. DNA for the CDR3: TGCGCCAGCAGCCAAGATCCTAAAGGTGACTATGGCTACACCTTC. This sequence encodes CASSQDPKGDYGYTF.

The chain combines TRBV7-9 with TRBJ2-1, with 8 bases identical to TRBD2. The CDR3 runs to 17 residues. J gave up 8 bases and V 2 bases, and 14 bases lay outside the gene matches. Germline V lookup: CDR1 SEHNR, CDR2 FQNEAQ (reference sequence). The CDR3 DNA sequence: TGTGCCAGCAGCTTATTAGGGCGGGGGGCCCCCAGGCATGAGCAGTTCTTC. This translates into CASSLLGRGAPRHEQFF.

The gene calls are TRBV5-5 and TRBJ2-1; 7 bases line up with TRBD2. The CDR3 covers 15 residues. V was clipped by 3 bases and J by 2 bases; unmatched bases: 5. The V gene's germline CDR1 is SGHKS and CDR2 YYEKEE (reference sequence). The CDR3 DNA reads as TGTGCCAGCAGCTATTCAGCGGGGCCCTACAATGAGCAGTTCTTC. Residues: CASSYSAGPYNEQFF.

V and J are TRBV15 and TRBJ2-7; D is undetermined. Per the germline V gene, CDR1 is LNHNV and CDR2 is YYDKDF (reference sequence). The CDR3 sequence is 13 residues long. The V gene lost 3 bases and the J gene lost 0 bases, with 6 bases spanning the gap. CDR3: CATSSGYSYEQYF. The CDR3 DNA reads as TGTGCCACCAGCAGCGGCTACTCCTACGAGCAGTACTTC.

The rearrangement links TRBV9 to TRBJ2-1, with unresolved D. CDR3 length equals 16 residues. Germline CDR1 reads SGDLS; CDR2 reads YYNGEE. V lost 0 bases to trimming and J lost 0 bases, with 10 bases between them. The CDR3 nucleotides are TGTGCCAGCAGCGTAGCCGCGGTGAGCTCCTACAATGAGCAGTTCTTC. Protein sequence: CASSVAAVSSYNEQFF. Based on the CDR3 plus reference TRBV9 and TRBJ2-1, the full variable domain is DSGVTQTPKHLITATGQRVTLRCSPRSGDLSVYWYQQSLDQGLQFLIQYYNGEERAKGNILERFSAQQFPDLHSELNLSSLELGDSALYFCASSVAAVSSYNEQFFGPGTRLTVL.

This clonotype was seen only a few times. The V gene is TRBV4-1, the J gene TRBJ2-3; unclear D gene. Germline lookup yields CDR1 MGHRA and CDR2 YSYEKL. Between the trimmed V and J ends, which lost 0 bases and 1 base, there was a span of 8 bases. The CDR3 extends over 15 amino acids. CDR3 amino acids: CASSQDSRRTDTQYF. CDR3 nucleotide sequence: TGCGCCAGCAGCCAAGATAGTCGACGCACAGATACGCAGTATTTT.

The CDR3 bases are TGTGCCAGCAGCCGCCGACCGAGCTACGAGCAGTACTTC. It is translated as CASSRRPSYEQYF. The chain is built from TRBV7-9 and TRBJ2-7; D is undetermined. The CDR3 spans 13 residues. V lost 5 bases and J 3 bases, leaving 11 bases between the germline ends. CDR1 is SEHNR, CDR2 FQNEAQ, per germline (reference sequence).

There are a few counts of this clonotype. The V and J genes are TRBV3-1 and TRBJ2-5; D not resolved. The closer fit of TRBJ2-7 to the DNA end suggests the J call may be wrong. The CDR3 has 15 amino acids. CDR1 and CDR2 from the germline V gene are LGHDT and YNNKEL (reference sequence). The CDR3 DNA reads TGTGCCAGCAGCCAAGATAGTCAACTGCCTTACGAGCAGTACTTC. Its protein product is CASSQDSQLPYEQYF.

This chain uses TRBV29-1 with TRBJ2-3; 9 bases align to TRBD2. This CDR3 has 19 amino acids. Trimming at V came to 3 bases and at J to 2 bases, leaving 18 bases not matched to a gene. Germline CDR1 is SQVTM and CDR2 is ANQGSEA. The CDR3 is CSVEPTSGPVFGTTDTQYF. For the CDR3, the DNA is TGCAGCGTTGAGCCCACTAGCGGGCCCGTATTTGGTACCACAGATACGCAGTATTTT.

This clonotype was recorded many times. The genes are TRBV20-1 and TRBJ2-5, with 9 bases lining up with TRBD2. Germline lookup yields CDR1 DFQATT and CDR2 SNEGSKA (reference sequence). V dropped 3 bases and J dropped 5; count of bases not matched to a gene: 10. The CDR3 covers 15 residues. In DNA form, the CDR3 reads TGCAGTGCTAGGGCGGCGGGGGGGCGATTGGAGACCCAGTACTTC. Translating gives CSARAAGGRLETQYF.

This clonotype has just a few counts. This chain joins TRBV7-8 and TRBJ1-1, with D possibly TRBD1 on 5 matching bases. The CDR3 contains 16 residues. CDR1 and CDR2 from the germline V gene are SGHVS and FQNEAQ. V shed 5 bases and J shed 4 bases, with 20 bases lying between them. CDR3 loop: CASSLRDVRRSTEAFF. The DNA for the CDR3 is TGTGCCAGCAGCCTCCGGGACGTTCGAAGGAGCACTGAAGCTTTCTTT.

The chain has TRBV28 and TRBJ2-1, with 9 bases aligning to TRBD2. Germline assignment: CDR1 MDHEN and CDR2 SYDVKM. Losses at the gene ends were 11 bases for V and 1 base for J; bases not matched to a gene: 12. The CDR3 is 16 amino acids. The CDR3 reads CAGGGEREESYNEQFF. The CDR3 bases are TGTGCCGGCGGGGGGGAGCGGGAGGAGTCCTACAATGAGCAGTTCTTC.

This clonotype showed up just a few times. The chain is built from TRBV5-5 and TRBJ1-2; 7 positions agree with TRBD1. V shed 4 bases, J shed 5 bases, and the junction held 8 bases outside the gene matches. The CDR3 has 14 amino acids. From germline, CDR1 is SGHKS and CDR2 YYEKEE (reference sequence). CDR3 sequence: CASSRTGAEYGYTF. The CDR3 coding sequence is TGTGCCAGCAGCCGAACAGGGGCCGAGTATGGCTACACCTTC.

Note on this clonotype: At one boundary the junction diverges from the germline segment, which might be a read error. The chain is built from TRBV7-9 and TRBJ2-1; TRBD2 is a possible D gene (6 bases). The CDR3 covers 15 residues. The germline CDR1 and CDR2 sequences are SEHNR and FQNEAQ (reference sequence). The CDR3 loop reads CASSSKRVEYNEQFF. Here the CDR3 DNA reads TGTGCCAGTAGCTCCAAGCGGGTTGAGTACAATGAGCAGTTCTTC. The full variable domain, its missing parts supplied by reference TRBV7-9 and TRBJ2-1, is DTGVSQNPRHKITKRGQNVTFRCDPISEHNRLYWYRQTLGQGPEFLTYFQNEAQLEKSRLLSDRFSAERPKGSFSTLEIQRTEQGDSAMYLCASSSKRVEYNEQFFGPGTRLTVL.

This chain joins TRBV7-8 and TRBJ1-1, with D unclear. Germline CDR1 SGHVS, CDR2 FQNEAQ. V lost 1 base and J lost 0, with 9 bases in between. The CDR3 sequence is 15 residues long. CDR3 region: CASSLVGEMNTEAFF. In nucleotides, the CDR3 is TGTGCCAGCAGCTTAGTTGGGGAGATGAACACTGAAGCTTTCTTT.

The gene calls are TRBV14 and TRBJ2-4; D remains ambiguous. This CDR3 has 11 amino acids. V lost 1 base to trimming and J lost 7 bases, with 2 bases between them. Germline V gives CDR1 SGHDN, CDR2 FVKESK. The CDR3, as DNA: TGTGCCAGCAGCCAAGGGAACATTCAGTACTTC. This sequence encodes CASSQGNIQYF. Together with reference TRBV14 and TRBJ2-4, the CDR3 gives the full variable domain: EAGVTQFPSHSVIEKGQTVTLRCDPISGHDNLYWYRRVMGKEIKFLLHFVKESKQDESGMPNNRFLAERTGGTYSTLKVQPAELEDSGVYFCASSQGNIQYFGAGTRLSVL.

In this sample, this clonotype turned up a few times. The chain joins TRBV20-1 to TRBJ2-7; D is possibly TRBD2 (5 bases). This CDR3 contains 13 residues. In germline, CDR1 is DFQATT, CDR2 SNEGSKA (reference sequence). The germline V and J ends were trimmed by 7 bases and 5 bases, with 18 bases remaining between them. CDR3 DNA sequence: TGCAGTGTTCCACAGAGGGAGTTCAACGAGCAGTACTTC. Encoded protein: CSVPQREFNEQYF.

This clonotype was picked up many times. The V call is TRBV29-1, the J call TRBJ2-7, with 7 bases matching TRBD1. The CDR3 runs to 14 residues. Unmatched junction bases numbered 6, after V lost 4 bases and J lost 0 bases. Germline CDR1 SQVTM, CDR2 ANQGSEA. The CDR3: CSVGNRGLSYEQYF. In nucleotides, the CDR3 is TGCAGCGTTGGAAACAGGGGCCTCTCCTACGAGCAGTACTTC.

The rearrangement uses TRBV12-3 or TRBV12-4 and TRBJ2-3, with D tentatively TRBD2 (6 bases). This CDR3 contains 14 residues. The V end lost 3 bases, the J end lost 8 bases, and 15 bases lay between the germline ends. The CDR3 DNA follows: TGTGCCAGCAGTTTGGGGTTATCCGGGGGTACGCAGTATTTT. It yields the protein CASSLGLSGGTQYF.

This sequence joins TRBV2 and TRBJ2-3; 9 bases agree with TRBD2. This CDR3 has 17 amino acids. Germline CDR1 reads SNHLY; CDR2 reads FYNNEI. The V gene end was trimmed by 4 bases and the J gene end by 0 bases; junction bases not matched to a gene: 8. The CDR3 coding sequence is TGTGCCAGCAGTGGACTAGCGGTCACTACTAGCACAGATACGCAGTATTTT. Its translation is CASSGLAVTTSTDTQYF.

With regard to this clonotype: The junction departs from germline at one end; a sequencing error may be responsible. CDR3 in amino acids: CASSLAGLAGGTASTDTQYF. The CDR3 DNA is TGTGCCAGCAGTTTAGCCGGGTTGGCGGGAGGAACTGCTAGCACAGACACGCAGTATTTT. The chain is built from TRBV27 and TRBJ2-3; 8 nucleotides align to TRBD2. The germline gives CDR1 MNHEY, CDR2 SMNVEV (reference sequence). The CDR3 is 20 amino acids.

Regarding this clonotype: Relative to the germline gene, one junction end is altered; a read error may explain this. The CDR3 protein is CASLPRLDSRNYSYTF. The CDR3 DNA reads TGTGCCAGCTTACCAAGGCTGGACAGTAGAAACTATAGCTACACCTTC. The chain is built from TRBV18 and TRBJ1-2, with D possibly matching TRBD1 (6 bases). The CDR3 extends over 16 amino acids. The germline V gene encodes CDR1 KGHSH and CDR2 LQKENI. Looking up the rest from reference TRBV18 and TRBJ1-2 gives the full variable domain: NAGVMQNPRHLVRRRGQEARLRCSPMKGHSHVYWYRQLPEEGLKFMVYLQKENIIDESGMPKERFSAEFPKEGPSILRIQQVVRGDSAAYFCASLPRLDSRNYSYTFGSGTRLTVV.

About this clonotype: Germline is not matched at one junction end, which may reflect a read error. The chain has TRBV6-1 and TRBJ2-7, with D maybe TRBD2 (5 bases). Germline lookup yields CDR1 MNHNS and CDR2 SASEGT. This CDR3 region has 12 residues. The DNA for the CDR3 is TGTGCCGGCAGCTCGTGGGAGTACGAGCAGTACTTC. Its protein is CAGSSWEYEQYF.

J is TRBJ2-4 and V is TRBV18; the match to TRBD2 covers 10 bases. The CDR3 covers 15 residues. V trimming: 3 bases; J trimming: 5 bases; junction bases outside the gene matches: 4. Germline lookup yields CDR1 KGHSH and CDR2 LQKENI. The CDR3 spells CASSPGTSEQNIQYF. CDR3 sequence (DNA): TGTGCCAGCTCACCCGGGACTAGCGAGCAAAACATTCAGTACTTC.

A note on this clonotype: A read error may account for a junction end that differs from germline. The chain joins TRBV20-1 to TRBJ1-2; 8 bases fit TRBD1. The V gene's germline CDR1 is DFQATT and CDR2 SNEGSKA (reference sequence). The CDR3 consists of 12 residues. The CDR3 sequence is CRARQGSYGYTF. CDR3 in DNA: TGCAGGGCTAGACAGGGGAGCTATGGCTACACCTTC.

The chain couples TRBV27 to TRBJ1-5; 9 positions match TRBD1. With V trimmed by 0 bases and J by 3 bases, 3 bases remained unmatched. Per germline, CDR1 MNHEY and CDR2 SMNVEV (reference sequence). The CDR3 is made up of 16 amino acids. The CDR3 is CASSLSRTGDNQPQHF. CDR3 nucleotides: TGTGCCAGCAGTTTATCAAGGACAGGGGACAATCAGCCCCAGCATTTT.

In its sample, this clonotype was seen a few times. The chain recombines TRBV20-1 with TRBJ2-4; no reliable D call. CDR1 is DFQATT and CDR2 is SNEGSKA in the germline V gene (reference sequence). Trimming cost V 0 bases and J 1 base, with 10 bases left between them. The length of the CDR3 is 15 residues. CDR3 bases: TGCAGTGCTAGAGATGGACGGGCCGCCAAAAACATTCAGTACTTC. Translated: CSARDGRAAKNIQYF.

This clonotype was detected only a few times. This sequence joins TRBV20-1 and TRBJ2-1; 9 positions match TRBD1. Germline trimming cut 4 bases from V and 4 bases from J; bases unmatched to any gene: 5. This CDR3 spans 14 amino acids. Per the germline V gene, CDR1 is DFQATT and CDR2 is SNEGSKA (reference sequence). In DNA, the CDR3 is TGCAGTGCTATAGGGACAGGGACTTACAATGAGCAGTTCTTC. Its protein product is CSAIGTGTYNEQFF.